These T cell receptor beta chains were read from a single sample in a study of blood T cell repertoires in COVID-19. Data came from immunoSEQ multiplex PCR; TCRdb stores just in-frame clones and leaves some out. The data contain approximately 120,000 clones, 90% of them singletons. Sequenced input: peripheral blood. These receptors were taken from a human donor in a cohort sampled during active COVID-19. Both conserved end residues are part of each CDR3. The D gene is left open where the match is weak. Clone size, where shown, is once, few, many, or a class for clones that have expanded.

>TRBV28|NA|TRBD2|TRBJ2-2
TGTGCCAGCAGTTTACCGCGGGGGGCCACCGGGGAGCTGTTTTTT
CASSLPRGATGELFF
>TRBV5-1|few|TRBD1|TRBJ2-7
TGCGCCAGCAGCCGGGACAGGTACGAGCAGTACTTC
CASSRDRYEQYF
>TRBV7-8|few|TRBD2|TRBJ2-5
TGTGCCAGCAGCCGCCTGACTAGCGGGGCTAGATTGGAGACCCAGTACTTC
CASSRLTSGARLETQYF
>TRBV9|NA|NA|TRBJ2-7
TGTGCCAGCAGCGTAGAGGCTACAGGGCCCCCGGATTTTTCGTCGCAGTACTTC
CASSVEATGPPDFSSQYF
>TRBV7-9|once|TRBD2|TRBJ2-1
TGTGCCAGCAGCCGACATGGACTAGCGGGGGCGCAACTATACAATGAGCAGTTCTTC
CASSRHGLAGAQLYNEQFF
>TRBV3-1/TRBV3-2|NA|NA|TRBJ2-7
TGTGCCAGCAGCCAATTCAGGATTCGCGCAGGCGAGCAGTACTTC
CASSQFRIRAGEQYF
>TRBV2|NA|TRBD2|TRBJ2-1
TGTGCCAGCCGCCCCCCTGGACTAGCGGGGAGCTACAATGAGCAGTTCTTC
CASRPPGLAGSYNEQFF
>TRBV7-2|NA|TRBD1|TRBJ1-2
TGTGCCAGCAGCACTGGACAGGCTATACCCTCTAACTATGGCTACACCTTC
CASSTGQAIPSNYGYTF
>TRBV7-6|NA|NA|TRBJ1-1
TGTGCCAGCAGCTTAAGGGGTCAAGCGAACACTGAAGCTTTCTTT
CASSLRGQANTEAFF
>TRBV11-1|once|NA|TRBJ1-1
TGTGCCAGCACCACAGATGCGCTTAACACTGAAGCTTTCTTT
CASTTDALNTEAFF
>TRBV12-2|NA|NA|TRBJ1-6
TGTGCAAGTCGGGAGACCGGGACAGGGAGGAGTATGGATAATTCACCCCTCCACTTT
CASRETGTGRSMDNSPLHF
>TRBV9|NA|NA|TRBJ2-7
TGTGCCAGCAGCGTTGAGCCTTTTGGCGAGCAGTACTTC
CASSVEPFGEQYF
>TRBV19|NA|NA|TRBJ1-2
TGTGCCAGTAGTATAGATCTAAGGCAGCCCGGAGCTAACTATGGCTACACCTTC
CASSIDLRQPGANYGYTF
>TRBV7-8|NA|NA|TRBJ2-3
TGTGCCAGCAGCTTACTACTAGCTAGAACAGATACGCAGTATTTT
CASSLLLARTDTQYF
>TRBV9|NA|NA|TRBJ2-3
TGTGCCAGCAGCGTAAGACCGGGGGGCCCTCTAGATACGCAGTATTTT
CASSVRPGGPLDTQYF
>TRBV29-1|NA|TRBD1|TRBJ1-6
TGCAGCGCCTCCACTCGGGACAGAAATTCACCCCTCCACTTT
CSASTRDRNSPLHF
>TRBV5-8|NA|TRBD1|TRBJ1-2
TGTGCCAGCAGCTTGGGACAGGGGGCGGTAAATGGCTACACCTTC
CASSLGQGAVNGYTF
>TRBV4-2|NA|NA|TRBJ2-2
TGTGCCAGCGGGCGGAACACCGGGGAGCTGTTTTTT
CASGRNTGELFF
>TRBV3-1/TRBV3-2|once|TRBD2|TRBJ2-7
TGTGCCAGCAGCCAAGATTGGGCTAGCGGGAGGCCATCCTACGAGCAGTACTTC
CASSQDWASGRPSYEQYF
>TRBV4-2|NA|TRBD2|TRBJ2-3
TGTGCCAGCAGCCAAGTGAGCGGGAGAGGGACAGATACGCAGTATTTT
CASSQVSGRGTDTQYF
>TRBV18|NA|TRBD1|TRBJ2-2
TGTGCCAGCTCACCAGGACAGGGGGCGCCCCCGAACACCGGGGAGCTGTTTTTT
CASSPGQGAPPNTGELFF
>TRBV2|NA|NA|TRBJ2-7
TGTGCCAGCAGCGCGGCATCCGAGCAGTACTTC
CASSAASEQYF
>TRBV4-1|NA|NA|TRBJ1-3
TGCGCCAGCAGCCAAGAGGCACGAAACACCATATATTTT
CASSQEARNTIYF
>TRBV7-9|NA|NA|TRBJ2-1
TGTGCCAGCAGCTTAAGCGAAACCTCCTACAATGAGCAGTTCTTC
CASSLSETSYNEQFF
>TRBV6-5|NA|NA|TRBJ1-2
TGTGCCAGCAGTTCCAGGGGTGAAAGCTACACCTTC
CASSSRGESYTF
>TRBV18|NA|NA|TRBJ2-1
TGTGCCAGCGACCGTATTCGCGGCTCCTACAATGAGCAGTTCTTC
CASDRIRGSYNEQFF
>TRBV5-4|NA|TRBD1|TRBJ2-1
TGTGCCAGCAGCCAGGGACAGGGGGTGGGGGAGCAGTTCTTC
CASSQGQGVGEQFF
>TRBV2|NA|NA|TRBJ2-7
TGTGCCAGCAGAAGACAACTCACCTCCTACGAGCAGTACTTC
CASRRQLTSYEQYF
>TRBV7-9|NA|TRBD1|TRBJ1-1
TGTGCCAGCAGCTCATGGACAGGGAGGGCGAACACTGAAGCTTTCTTT
CASSSWTGRANTEAFF
>TRBV27|NA|TRBD1|TRBJ1-5
TGTGCCAGCAGTCCGTCGCACCCAGGGGGAGAAAGGCAGCCCCAGCATTTT
CASSPSHPGGERQPQHF
>TRBV13|NA|TRBD2|TRBJ2-1
TGTGCCAGCAGCTCGGGACTAGCGGGCTACAATGAGCAGTTCTTC
CASSSGLAGYNEQFF
>TRBV6-6|NA|TRBD2|TRBJ2-2
TGTGCCAGCAGTTACACTAGCGGGGCTACCGGGGAGCTGTTTTTT
CASSYTSGATGELFF
>TRBV6-4|once|NA|TRBJ1-2
TGTGCCAGCAGTGAAGGCCCATGGGACTCTGGCTACACCTTC
CASSEGPWDSGYTF
>TRBV2|NA|TRBD1|TRBJ2-3
TGTGCCAGTGTGGGACAGGGCACAGATACGCAGTATTTT
CASVGQGTDTQYF
>TRBV18|few|TRBD1|TRBJ1-2
TGTGCCAGCTCACCACAGCGGACAGGGGGCTACGGCTACACCTTC
CASSPQRTGGYGYTF
>TRBV6-6|NA|NA|TRBJ2-7
TGTGCCAGCAGTTACTCGAGAGGGTACGAGCAGTACTTC
CASSYSRGYEQYF
>TRBV6-1|NA|NA|TRBJ1-2
TGTGCCAGCAGTGCTCCGACACTTTTTAAAAACTATGGCTACACCTTC
CASSAPTLFKNYGYTF
>TRBV18|NA|TRBD1|TRBJ1-1
TGTGCCAGCTCACCGACCGGGACAGGGGCGCTCACTGAAGCTTTCTTT
CASSPTGTGALTEAFF
>TRBV19|NA|NA|TRBJ2-1
TGTGCCAGTAGTATTCGGGAGTTCAATGAGCAGTTCTTC
CASSIREFNEQFF
>TRBV4-2|once|TRBD2|TRBJ2-5
TGTGCCAGCAGCCATCGGCTAGGGGAGGTCGGGGCCCCGGCGGGGGGAGTGAAGACCCAGTACTTC
CASSHRLGEVGAPAGGVKTQYF
>TRBV7-2|NA|TRBD2|TRBJ2-1
TGTGCCAGCAGCACAGGGACTAGCGGGGGGGCGGAGCAGTTCTTC
CASSTGTSGGAEQFF
>TRBV9|many|TRBD2|TRBJ2-1
TGTGCCAGCAGCCCCCGGACTAGCGGACCCTACAATGAGCAGTTCTTC
CASSPRTSGPYNEQFF
>TRBV7-9|NA|TRBD2|TRBJ2-4
TGTGCCAGCAGCTTGGGAGGGGCGAACATTCAGTACTTC
CASSLGGANIQYF
>TRBV7-2|NA|NA|TRBJ2-1
TGTGCCAGCAGCTTAGCGAGGGTGGGAAATGAGCAGTTCTTC
CASSLARVGNEQFF
>TRBV5-1|NA|TRBD2|TRBJ2-2
TGCGCCAGCAGCTTGGCCTTCAGGACTAGCGTTAACACCGGGGAGCTGTTTTTT
CASSLAFRTSVNTGELFF
>TRBV7-8|NA|TRBD2|TRBJ2-5
TGTGCCAGCAGCTTAGTGCTAGCGGCCCGGGAGACCCAGTACTTC
CASSLVLAARETQYF
>TRBV24-1|NA|TRBD1|TRBJ1-5
TGTGCCACCAGTGATGCAGACAGGGGGGTCAATCAGCCCCAGCATTTT
CATSDADRGVNQPQHF
>TRBV4-3|NA|NA|TRBJ2-3
TGCGCCAGCAGCCAAGATTTCATGGCCGCAGGGTATAGGAATTTT
CASSQDFMAAGYRNF
>TRBV4-1|NA|NA|TRBJ1-5
TGCGCCAGCAGCCAAGGGCGGGGGGCTTTTCGCAATCAGCCCCAGCATTTT
CASSQGRGAFRNQPQHF
>TRBV14|NA|TRBD2|TRBJ2-1
TGTGCCAGTAAGGGGACTAGCGGGAGGGCGAATGAGCAGTTCTTC
CASKGTSGRANEQFF
>TRBV27|once|NA|TRBJ2-2
TGTGCCAGCAGTTTTGCCGGGGTCGGGGAGCTGTTTTTT
CASSFAGVGELFF